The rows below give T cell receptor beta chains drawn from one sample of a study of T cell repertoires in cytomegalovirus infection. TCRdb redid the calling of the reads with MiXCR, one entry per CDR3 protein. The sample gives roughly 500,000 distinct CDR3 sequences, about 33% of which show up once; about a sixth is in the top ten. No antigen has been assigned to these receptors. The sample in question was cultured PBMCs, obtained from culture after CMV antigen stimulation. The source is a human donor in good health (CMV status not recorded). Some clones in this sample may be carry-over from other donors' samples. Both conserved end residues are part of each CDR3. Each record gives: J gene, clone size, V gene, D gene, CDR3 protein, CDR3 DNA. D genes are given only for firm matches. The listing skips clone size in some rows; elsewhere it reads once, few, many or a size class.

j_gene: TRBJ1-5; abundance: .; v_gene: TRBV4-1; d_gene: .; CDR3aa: CASSQASGTGNRPQHF; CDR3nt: TGCGCCAGCAGCCAAGCCTCCGGGACGGGGAATCGGCCCCAGCATTTT
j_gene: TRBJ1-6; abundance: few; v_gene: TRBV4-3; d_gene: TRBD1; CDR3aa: CASSTGQVNSPLHF; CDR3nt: TGCGCCAGCAGCACGGGACAGGTTAATTCACCCCTCCACTTT
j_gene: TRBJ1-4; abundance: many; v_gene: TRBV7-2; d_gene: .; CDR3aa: CASSPTPTGANEKLFF; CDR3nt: TGTGCCAGCAGCCCAACACCGACCGGGGCTAATGAAAAACTGTTTTTT
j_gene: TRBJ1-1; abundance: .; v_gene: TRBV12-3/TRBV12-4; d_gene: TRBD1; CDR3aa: CASSLGGTGGSEAFF; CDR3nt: TGTGCCAGCAGTTTAGGAGGGACAGGGGGAAGTGAAGCTTTCTTT
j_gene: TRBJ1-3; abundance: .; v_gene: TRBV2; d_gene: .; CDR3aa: CASIGQRSGNTIYF; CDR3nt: TGTGCCAGCATCGGGCAACGCTCTGGAAACACCATATATTTT
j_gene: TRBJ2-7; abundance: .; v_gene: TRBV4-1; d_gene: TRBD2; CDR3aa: CASSQGLAGLSYEQYF; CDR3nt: TGCGCCAGCAGCCAAGGGCTAGCGGGCCTCTCCTACGAGCAGTACTTC
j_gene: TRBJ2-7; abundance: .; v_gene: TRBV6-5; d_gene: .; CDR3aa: CASRERADHHYEQYF; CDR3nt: TGTGCCAGCCGAGAACGAGCGGACCACCACTACGAGCAGTACTTC
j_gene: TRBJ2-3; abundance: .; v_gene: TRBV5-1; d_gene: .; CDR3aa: CASSLVRRFTDTQYF; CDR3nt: TGCGCCAGCAGCTTGGTTCGCAGATTCACAGATACGCAGTATTTT
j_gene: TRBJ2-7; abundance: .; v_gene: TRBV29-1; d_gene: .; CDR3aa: CSVRYRGGPYEQYF; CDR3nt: TGCAGCGTTCGGTACAGGGGAGGCCCCTACGAGCAGTACTTC
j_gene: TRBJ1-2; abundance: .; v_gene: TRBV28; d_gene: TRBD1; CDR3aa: CASSSIPGTGLSGYTF; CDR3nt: TGTGCCAGCAGTTCAATCCCCGGGACAGGCTTATCTGGCTACACCTTC
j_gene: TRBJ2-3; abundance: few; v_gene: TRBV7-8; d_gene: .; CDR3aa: CASRRRDPLDTQYF; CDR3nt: TGTGCCAGCAGGCGGCGGGACCCCCTTGATACGCAGTATTTT
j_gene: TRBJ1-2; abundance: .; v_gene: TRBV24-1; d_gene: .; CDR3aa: CATSDSGTARYGYTF; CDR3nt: TGTGCCACCAGTGATAGTGGTACAGCTAGATATGGCTACACCTTC
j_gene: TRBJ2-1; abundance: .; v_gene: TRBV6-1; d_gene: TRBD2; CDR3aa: CASSDGLAGGDEQFF; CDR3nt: TGTGCCAGCAGTGACGGACTAGCGGGAGGGGATGAGCAGTTCTTC
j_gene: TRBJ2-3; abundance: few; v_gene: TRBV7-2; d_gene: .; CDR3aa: CASSLGQPPYTQYF; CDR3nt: TGTGCCAGCAGCTTAGGTCAGCCCCCTTATACGCAGTATTTT
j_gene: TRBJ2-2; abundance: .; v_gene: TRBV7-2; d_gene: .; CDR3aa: CASSLISTGELLF; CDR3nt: TGTGCCAGCAGCTTAATAAGCACCGGGGAGCTGCTTTTT
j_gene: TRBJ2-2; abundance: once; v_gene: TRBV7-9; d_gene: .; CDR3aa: CASSSGAGTGELFF; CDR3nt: TGTGCCAGCAGCTCGGGCGCGGGCACCGGGGAGCTGTTTTTT
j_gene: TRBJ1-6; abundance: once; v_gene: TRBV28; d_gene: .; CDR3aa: CASSRRTPNNSPLHF; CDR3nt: TGTGCCAGCAGCCGGAGGACACCGAATAATTCACCCCTCCACTTT
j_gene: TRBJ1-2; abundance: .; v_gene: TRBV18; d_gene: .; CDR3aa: CASSPGTTQGYTF; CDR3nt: TGTGCCAGCTCACCAGGCACAACCCAGGGCTACACCTTC
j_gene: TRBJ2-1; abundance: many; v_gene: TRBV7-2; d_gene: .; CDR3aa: CASSFSGIPINEQFF; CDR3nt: TGTGCCAGCAGCTTCTCCGGGATTCCCATCAATGAGCAGTTCTTC
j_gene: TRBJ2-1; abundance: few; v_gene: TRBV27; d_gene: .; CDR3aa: CASSSQGFNEQFF; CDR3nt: TGTGCCAGCAGTTCACAGGGTTTCAATGAGCAGTTCTTC
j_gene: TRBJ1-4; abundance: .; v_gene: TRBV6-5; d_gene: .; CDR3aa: CASSYWGRKPSTNEKLFF; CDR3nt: TGTGCCAGCAGTTACTGGGGGCGCAAGCCGTCAACTAATGAAAAACTGTTTTTT
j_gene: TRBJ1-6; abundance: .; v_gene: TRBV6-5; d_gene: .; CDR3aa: CASSYGTSSSSYNSPLHF; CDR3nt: TGTGCCAGCAGTTACGGAACAAGTTCGAGCTCCTATAATTCACCCCTCCACTTT
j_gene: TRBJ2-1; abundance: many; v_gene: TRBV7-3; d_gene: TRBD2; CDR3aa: CASSLTLAGGGSAQFF; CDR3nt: TGTGCCAGCAGCTTAACCCTAGCGGGTGGGGGGAGTGCGCAGTTCTTC
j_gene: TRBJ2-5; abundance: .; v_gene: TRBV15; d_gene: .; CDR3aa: CATSRSLDRQETQYF; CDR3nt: TGTGCCACCAGCAGATCCTTGGACAGACAAGAGACCCAGTACTTC
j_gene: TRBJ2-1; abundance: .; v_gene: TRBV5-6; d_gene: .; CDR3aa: CASSLIVVNEQFF; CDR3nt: TGTGCCAGCAGCTTGATAGTTGTGAATGAGCAGTTCTTC
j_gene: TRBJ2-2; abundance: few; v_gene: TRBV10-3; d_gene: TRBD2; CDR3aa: CAISTTGTRAGELFF; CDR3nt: TGTGCCATCAGCACAACCGGGACTAGGGCCGGGGAGCTGTTTTTT
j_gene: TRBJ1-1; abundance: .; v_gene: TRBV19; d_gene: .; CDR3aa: CASSISGTNTEAFF; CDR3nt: TGTGCCAGTAGTATTTCAGGGACAAACACTGAAGCTTTCTTT
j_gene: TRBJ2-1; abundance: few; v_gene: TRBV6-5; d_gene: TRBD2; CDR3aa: CASTLRGGGVGSYNEQFF; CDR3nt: TGTGCCAGCACCCTACGGGGGGGCGGAGTTGGGTCCTACAATGAGCAGTTCTTC
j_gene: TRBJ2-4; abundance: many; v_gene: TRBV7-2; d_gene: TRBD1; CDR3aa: CASSQVEGKGYRGLKNIQYF; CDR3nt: TGTGCCAGCAGCCAGGTGGAAGGTAAAGGATACAGGGGGCTGAAAAACATTCAGTACTTC
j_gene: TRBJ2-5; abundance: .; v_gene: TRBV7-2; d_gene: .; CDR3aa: CASSLQLAGETQYF; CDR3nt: TGTGCCAGCAGCCTCCAACTAGCCGGGGAGACCCAGTACTTC
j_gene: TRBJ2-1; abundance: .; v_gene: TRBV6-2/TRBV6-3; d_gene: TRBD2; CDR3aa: CASCPGTSRNEQFF; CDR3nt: TGTGCCAGCTGCCCCGGGACTAGTCGCAATGAGCAGTTCTTC
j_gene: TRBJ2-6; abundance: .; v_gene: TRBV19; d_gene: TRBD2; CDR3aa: CASSIGLAGVRRANVLTF; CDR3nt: TGTGCCAGTAGTATCGGACTAGCGGGAGTAAGAAGGGCCAACGTCCTGACTTTC
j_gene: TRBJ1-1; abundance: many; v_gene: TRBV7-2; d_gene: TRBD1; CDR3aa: CASSRRRDSPEAFF; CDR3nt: TGTGCCAGCAGCAGAAGAAGGGACAGTCCTGAAGCTTTCTTT
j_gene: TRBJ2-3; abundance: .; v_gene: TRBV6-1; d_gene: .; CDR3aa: CASSITGTDTQYF; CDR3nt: TGTGCCAGCAGCATCACGGGCACAGATACGCAGTATTTT
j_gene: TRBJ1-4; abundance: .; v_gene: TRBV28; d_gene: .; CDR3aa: CASTPSGSSEKLFF; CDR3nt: TGTGCCAGCACCCCAAGCGGGTCATCTGAAAAACTGTTTTTT
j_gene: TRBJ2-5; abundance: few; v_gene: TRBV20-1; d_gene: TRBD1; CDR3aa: CSASVSRGRQETQYF; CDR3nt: TGCAGTGCTAGCGTTTCAAGGGGGCGCCAAGAGACCCAGTACTTC
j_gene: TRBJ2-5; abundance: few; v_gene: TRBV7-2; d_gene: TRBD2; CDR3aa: CASNNGLAGKETQYF; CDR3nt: TGTGCCAGCAACAATGGACTAGCGGGAAAAGAGACCCAGTACTTC
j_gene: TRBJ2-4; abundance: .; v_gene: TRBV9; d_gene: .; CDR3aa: CASSLRGGGREAKNIQYF; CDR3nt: TGTGCCAGCAGCCTAAGAGGGGGGGGCAGGGAGGCCAAAAACATTCAGTACTTC
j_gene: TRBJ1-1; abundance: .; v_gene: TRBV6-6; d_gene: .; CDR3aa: CASSYGPSTEAFF; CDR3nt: TGTGCCAGCAGTTACGGGCCGAGCACTGAAGCTTTCTTT
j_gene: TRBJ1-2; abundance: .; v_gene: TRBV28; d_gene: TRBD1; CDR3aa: CASSYTDRASLDGYTF; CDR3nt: TGTGCCAGCAGTTATACCGACAGGGCCTCGCTTGATGGCTACACCTTC
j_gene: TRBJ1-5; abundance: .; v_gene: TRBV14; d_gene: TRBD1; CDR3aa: CASSPYRGSGSNQPQHF; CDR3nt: TGTGCCAGCAGCCCGTACAGGGGTTCGGGGAGCAATCAGCCCCAGCATTTT
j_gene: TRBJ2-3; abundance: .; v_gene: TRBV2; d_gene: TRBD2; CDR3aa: CATGTSGSWTDTQYF; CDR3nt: TGTGCCACGGGGACTAGCGGGAGTTGGACAGATACGCAGTATTTT
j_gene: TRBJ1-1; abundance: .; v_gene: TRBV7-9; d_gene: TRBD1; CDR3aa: CASSREDRAPITEAFF; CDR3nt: TGTGCCAGCAGCCGGGAAGACAGGGCGCCGATCACTGAAGCTTTCTTT
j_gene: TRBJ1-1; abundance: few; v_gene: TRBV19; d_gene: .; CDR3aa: CASSKTPMNTEAFF; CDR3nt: TGTGCCAGTAGTAAGACACCCATGAACACTGAAGCTTTCTTT
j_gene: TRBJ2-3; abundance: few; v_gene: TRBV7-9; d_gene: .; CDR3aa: CASYGREDTQYF; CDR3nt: TGTGCCAGCTATGGGAGAGAGGATACGCAGTATTTT
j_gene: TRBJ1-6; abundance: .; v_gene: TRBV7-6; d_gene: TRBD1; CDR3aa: CASSPRQGFSYNSPLHF; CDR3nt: TGTGCCAGCAGCCCCAGACAGGGTTTTTCCTATAATTCACCCCTCCACTTT
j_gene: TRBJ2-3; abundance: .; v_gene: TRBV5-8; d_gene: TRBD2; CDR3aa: CASSSGTSGIGSDTQYF; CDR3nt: TGTGCCAGCAGCTCCGGGACTAGCGGGATTGGTTCAGATACGCAGTATTTT
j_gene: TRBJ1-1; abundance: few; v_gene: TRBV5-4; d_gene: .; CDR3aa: CASSLAGREAFF; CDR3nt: TGTGCCAGCAGCTTGGCGGGGAGAGAAGCTTTCTTT
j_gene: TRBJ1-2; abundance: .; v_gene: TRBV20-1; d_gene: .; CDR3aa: CSVQDTANYGYTF; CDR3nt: TGCAGTGTCCAAGATACAGCGAACTATGGCTACACCTTC
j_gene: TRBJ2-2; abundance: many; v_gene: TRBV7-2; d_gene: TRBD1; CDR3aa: CASSRLSDRVPGELFF; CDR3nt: TGTGCCAGCAGCCGCCTTTCGGACAGGGTCCCCGGGGAGCTGTTTTTT
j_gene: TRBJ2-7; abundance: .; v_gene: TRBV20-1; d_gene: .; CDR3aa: CSAPAGPYEQYF; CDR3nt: TGCAGTGCTCCCGCGGGGCCCTACGAGCAGTACTTC
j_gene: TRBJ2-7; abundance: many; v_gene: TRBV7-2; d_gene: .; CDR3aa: CASSLVGVGMPLGEQYF; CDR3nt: TGTGCCAGCAGCTTAGTAGGGGTCGGAATGCCCTTGGGCGAGCAGTACTTC
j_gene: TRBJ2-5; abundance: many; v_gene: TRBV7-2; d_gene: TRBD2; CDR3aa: CASSYGLAQYQETQYF; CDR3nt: TGTGCCAGCAGCTACGGACTAGCCCAGTACCAAGAGACCCAGTACTTC
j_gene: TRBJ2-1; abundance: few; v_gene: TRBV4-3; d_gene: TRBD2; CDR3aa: CASSQEGLAGYNEQFF; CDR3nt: TGCGCCAGCAGCCAAGAGGGGCTAGCGGGGTACAATGAGCAGTTCTTC
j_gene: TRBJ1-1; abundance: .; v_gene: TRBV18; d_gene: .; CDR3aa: CASSPGRPNTEAFF; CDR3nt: TGTGCCAGCTCACCTGGACGGCCGAACACTGAAGCTTTCTTT